A selection of T cell receptor beta chains follows, all from one sample in a study of T cell repertoires in cytomegalovirus infection. These receptors have no identified antigens. TCRdb passed the reads through MiXCR, listing each CDR3 protein once. The sample holds 650,000 to 850,000 distinct CDR3 sequences, just under 30% seen once. The sample was cultured CD8+ T cells from PBMCs, taken from culture after CMV antigen stimulation. The source is a human donor in good health (CMV status not recorded). Some clones in this sample may be carry-over from other donors' samples. CDR3s include the opening cysteine and the closing phenylalanine or tryptophan. Fields, in order: D gene, J gene, V gene, CDR3 length, clone size, CDR3 DNA, CDR3 protein. D genes are given only for firm matches. Size values are once, few and many counts, or a class for expanded clones, and some rows have none.

.,TRBJ1-2,TRBV3-1,17,.,TGTGCCAGCAGCCAAGATCCCTCTCCTTTTCAACCCTATGGCTACACCTTC,CASSQDPSPFQPYGYTF
TRBD1,TRBJ2-2,TRBV12-3/TRBV12-4,16,few,TGTGCCAGCGGGGCCCGGGACAGCCCAAACACCGGGGAGCTGTTTTTT,CASGARDSPNTGELFF
TRBD2,TRBJ2-1,TRBV3-1,18,.,TGTGCCAGCAGCCAAGAATTCGTGACGGGGGGGGTCACCGATGAGCAGTTCTTC,CASSQEFVTGGVTDEQFF
.,TRBJ1-5,TRBV12-3/TRBV12-4,16,few,TGTGCCAGCAGTTTAGGCCGGGGATATAGCAATCAGCCCCAGCATTTT,CASSLGRGYSNQPQHF
.,TRBJ1-1,TRBV7-2,17,.,TGTGCCAGCAGCGCCTACGGGGATAGACACCTCAACACTGAAGCTTTCTTT,CASSAYGDRHLNTEAFF
.,TRBJ2-2,TRBV6-1,11,.,TGTGCCAGCTGGCCAGGGTGGGAGCTGTTTTTT,CASWPGWELFF
TRBD2,TRBJ2-3,TRBV12-3/TRBV12-4,15,.,TGTGCCAGCAGTTTAGAATGGCGGGGGGGCGATACGCAGTATTTT,CASSLEWRGGDTQYF
.,TRBJ2-4,TRBV15,17,.,TGTGCCACCAGCAGAGATGTGGGGGAGTACAACAAAAACATTCAGTACTTC,CATSRDVGEYNKNIQYF
TRBD1,TRBJ2-7,TRBV27,14,few,TGTGCCAGCACCACCGGGACAGGGGCCTACGAGCAGTACTTC,CASTTGTGAYEQYF
TRBD1,TRBJ2-7,TRBV5-4,16,.,TGTGCCAGCAGCTTACAACAGGGGGCCCTCTCCTACGAGCAGTACTTC,CASSLQQGALSYEQYF
.,TRBJ1-5,TRBV4-1,15,few,TGCGCCAGCAGCCAAGGGTGGACGGAGAATCAGCCCCAGCATTTT,CASSQGWTENQPQHF
TRBD2,TRBJ2-4,TRBV4-1,19,few,TGCGCCAGCAGCTTGGCGGGACTAGCGGGGACGCTAGCCAAAAACATTCAGTACTTC,CASSLAGLAGTLAKNIQYF
TRBD1,TRBJ1-1,TRBV27,12,.,TGTGCCAGCCAGGGGGATTACGCTGAAGCTTTCTTT,CASQGDYAEAFF
TRBD2,TRBJ2-2,TRBV4-3,17,.,TGCGCCAGCAGCCAAGGACTAGCGGGGGGATATACCGGGGAGCTGTTTTTT,CASSQGLAGGYTGELFF
TRBD1,TRBJ2-3,TRBV18,16,.,TGTGCCAGCTCACCACCGTCGGGACAGGGGAGAGATACGCAGTATTTT,CASSPPSGQGRDTQYF
.,TRBJ1-4,TRBV6-6,16,few,TGTGCCAGCAGTTACTGGGGGGACACAGCTAATGAAAAACTGTTTTTT,CASSYWGDTANEKLFF